Shown below are 31 T cell receptor beta chains from a single sample sequenced in a study of T cell repertoires in cytomegalovirus infection. TCRdb re-called the reads through MiXCR, storing one row per CDR3 protein. The sample contains just over 300,000 distinct CDR3 sequences, roughly a sixth of which appear only once. The sequenced sample was PBMCs. The receptors were gathered from a human donor in good health (CMV status not recorded). Some clones in this sample may be carry-over from other donors' samples.

The sample holds a few counts of this clonotype. In DNA form, the CDR3 reads TGTGCCAGCAGTTACCCACCGACTAGCTCCTACGAGCAGTACTTC. This codes for CASSYPPTSSYEQYF. V and J are TRBV6-8 and TRBJ2-7, with D possibly matching TRBD2 (6 bases). Germline CDR1 and CDR2: MNHGY and SAAAGT. V lost 2 bases, J lost 0 bases, and 11 bases lay in between. The length of the CDR3 is 15 residues.

This chain uses TRBV27 with TRBJ2-7; D call uncertain. V gave up 3 bases and J gave up 7 bases, with 4 bases separating them. In germline, CDR1 is MNHEY, CDR2 SMNVEV (reference sequence). The length of the CDR3 is 10 residues. DNA for the CDR3: TGTGCCAGCAGTTTGAATGAGCAGTACTTC. Residues: CASSLNEQYF.

J is TRBJ1-5 and V is TRBV5-8; D gene unclear. Germline V gene data show CDR1 as SGHTS and CDR2 as YDEGEE. V shed 3 bases and J shed 3 bases, with 10 bases lying between them. The CDR3 runs 14 residues. In nucleotides, the CDR3 is TGTGCCAGCAGCTCGTTAGTGTCCAATCAGCCCCAGCATTTT. This codes for CASSSLVSNQPQHF.

This clonotype was counted many times. The CDR3 reads CASTLTGGNEKLFF. CDR3 bases: TGTGCCAGCACCTTAACAGGGGGCAATGAAAAACTGTTTTTT. The chain links TRBV2 to TRBJ1-4; 9 positions agree with TRBD1. The CDR3 is 14 residues long. CDR1 is SNHLY, CDR2 FYNNEI, per germline. The V gene end was trimmed by 7 bases and the J gene end by 5 bases; junction bases not matched to a gene: 5. The whole variable domain, remainder taken from reference TRBV2 and TRBJ1-4, is EPEVTQTPSHQVTQMGQEVILRCVPISNHLYFYWYRQILGQKVEFLVSFYNNEISEKSEIFDDQFSVERPDGSNFTLKIRSTKLEDSAMYFCASTLTGGNEKLFFGSGTQLSVL.

The rearrangement links TRBV19 to TRBJ2-2; 7 nucleotides line up with TRBD1. Per the germline V gene, CDR1 is LNHDA and CDR2 is SQIVND (reference sequence). This CDR3 has 15 residues. Losses at the gene ends were 5 bases for V and 4 bases for J; bases not matched to a gene: 7. CDR3: CASSPETGSTGELFF. Here the CDR3 DNA reads TGTGCCAGTAGTCCGGAGACAGGGTCCACCGGGGAGCTGTTTTTT.

This clonotype showed up just a few times. This rearrangement joins TRBV7-2 to TRBJ1-2, with 7 positions matching TRBD1. The germline CDR1 and CDR2 sequences are SGHTA and FQGNSA. The CDR3 runs to 15 residues. Trimming took 4 bases from V and 8 from J; bases not matched to a gene: 13. CDR3 residues: CASSSEYRGQGGYTF. CDR3 sequence (DNA): TGTGCCAGCAGCTCCGAGTACAGGGGTCAGGGGGGCTACACCTTC.

The chain joins TRBV7-4 to TRBJ1-5, with a possible D match to TRBD1 (5 bases). Germline assignment: CDR1 SGHVT and CDR2 SQSDAQ. This CDR3 is built from 17 residues. With 5 bases removed from V and 4 bases from J, the gap between germline ends came to 21 bases. The CDR3 coding sequence is TGTGCCAGCAGCATAGGACGGGACCGAGCATATAATCAGCCCCAGCATTTT. Protein product: CASSIGRDRAYNQPQHF. The whole variable domain, filled in from reference TRBV7-4 and TRBJ1-5, reads GAGVSQSPRYKVAKRGRDVALRCDSISGHVTLYWYRQTLGQGSEVLTYSQSDAQRDKSGRPSGRFSAERPERSVSTLKIQRTEQGDSAVYLCASSIGRDRAYNQPQHFGDGTRLSIL.

The chain employs TRBV12-3 or TRBV12-4 and TRBJ2-1; D call uncertain. This CDR3 is built from 13 residues. V was trimmed by 7 bases and J by 5 bases, leaving 12 bases between them. The CDR3 bases are TGTGCCAGCACCTTCGGGCCTCACAATGAGCAGTTCTTC. Translation: CASTFGPHNEQFF.

This clonotype appeared a few times. The rearrangement joins TRBV19 to TRBJ2-5, with 9 bases fitting TRBD1. V lost 4 bases and J lost 4; bases outside the gene matches: 10. Germline loops: CDR1 LNHDA, CDR2 SQIVND (reference sequence). This CDR3 spans 16 amino acids. In nucleotides, the CDR3 is TGTGCCAGTAGTAAACAACCGGGACAGGGCGGAGAGACCCAGTACTTC. This codes for CASSKQPGQGGETQYF.

This sequence joins TRBV10-3 and TRBJ1-2; TRBD1 might be the D (6 bases). CDR1 and CDR2 from the germline V gene are ENHRY and SYGVKD. Trimming shortened V by 2 bases and J by 2 bases, and 6 bases separated the two germline ends. The CDR3 totals 13 residues. In nucleotides, the CDR3 is TGTGCCATCAGTGAGGGACAGAACTATGGCTACACCTTC. The encoded protein is CAISEGQNYGYTF.

This chain links TRBV28 with TRBJ1-3; possibly TRBD1 for D (5 bases). With 6 bases removed from V and 3 bases from J, the gap between germline ends came to 15 bases. This CDR3 comprises 15 residues. Per the germline V gene, CDR1 is MDHEN and CDR2 is SYDVKM. The CDR3 sequence: CASSVGGGRGNTIYF. CDR3 sequence (DNA): TGTGCCAGCAGCGTCGGGGGAGGGCGTGGAAACACCATATATTTT.

This clonotype was observed a few times. The chain combines TRBV19 with TRBJ1-5; 8 nucleotides line up with TRBD1. V gave up 5 bases and J gave up 5 bases; unmatched junction bases: 8. The CDR3 covers 15 residues. Germline V gene lookup returns CDR1 LNHDA and CDR2 SQIVND (reference sequence). CDR3 DNA: TGTGCCAGTAGTTCCAGACAGGGGCCTCATCAGCCCCAGCATTTT. It yields the protein CASSSRQGPHQPQHF.

The chain employs TRBV20-1 and TRBJ1-4; 9 nucleotides match TRBD1. With 3 bases clipped from V and 8 bases from J, the junction kept 10 bases outside the gene matches. The CDR3 loop spans 15 amino acids. The germline CDR1 and CDR2 sequences are DFQATT and SNEGSKA (reference sequence). This CDR3 is CSARPPTGGEEKLFF. In DNA, the CDR3 is TGCAGTGCTAGGCCACCCACAGGGGGCGAAGAAAAACTGTTTTTT.

This rearrangement joins TRBV29-1 to TRBJ2-5; TRBD2 matches at 8 bases. J was trimmed by 2 bases and V by 7 bases; bases with no gene match: 6. The length of the CDR3 is 13 residues. CDR1 and CDR2 (germline): SQVTM, ANQGSEA. The CDR3 DNA follows: TGCAGCGGAAAGCGGGGGATTCAAGAGACCCAGTACTTC. Translating gives CSGKRGIQETQYF.

Concerning this clonotype: This may come from a read error, since a much larger clone is one base off. The genes are TRBV6-5 and TRBJ2-5; TRBD2 might be the D (7 bases). The CDR3 loop spans 14 amino acids. The V gene's germline CDR1 is MNHEY and CDR2 SVGAGI. Here the CDR3 DNA reads TGTACCAGCAGTTCTCCGGGGGGCGGGGAGACCCAGTACTTC. Its protein is CTSSSPGGGETQYF.

The rearrangement joins TRBV10-3 to TRBJ2-7; the match to TRBD2 covers 10 bases. The CDR3 has 17 amino acids. Unmatched junction bases numbered 16, after V lost 11 bases and J lost 0 bases. Germline CDR1 is ENHRY and CDR2 is SYGVKD. The DNA for the CDR3 is TGTGCCGTCAACCGCCCTAGCGGGGGAATAAACTCCTACGAGCAGTACTTC. Amino acids: CAVNRPSGGINSYEQYF.

Regarding this clonotype: This may stem from a read error, because a much larger clone lies one nucleotide away. The chain carries TRBV5-1 and TRBJ2-7; D is possibly TRBD1 (5 bases). The V and J ends lost 0 bases and 7 bases respectively, with 14 bases between them. The CDR3 extends over 14 amino acids. Germline CDR1 and CDR2: SGHRS and YFSETQ. The CDR3 DNA is TGCGCCAGCAGCTTGGGACAGCGCTCCAGGGAGCAGTACTTC. Its protein product is CASSLGQRSREQYF.

The chain links TRBV11-2 to TRBJ1-3; unclear D gene. The V end was cut by 1 base, the J end by 0 bases, with 13 bases between. CDR3 length: 17 residues. Per germline, CDR1 SGHAT and CDR2 FQNNGV. For the CDR3, the DNA is TGTGCCAGCAGCTTAGTTATTGGGCCCAGCTCTGGAAACACCATATATTTT. Amino acid sequence: CASSLVIGPSSGNTIYF. Based on the CDR3 plus reference TRBV11-2 and TRBJ1-3, the full variable domain is EAGVAQSPRYKIIEKRQSVAFWCNPISGHATLYWYQQILGQGPKLLIQFQNNGVVDDSQLPKDRFSAERLKGVDSTLKIQPAKLEDSAVYLCASSLVIGPSSGNTIYFGEGSWLTVV.

The V and J genes are TRBV5-5 and TRBJ1-4; the D is unclear. V shed 0 bases and J shed 7 bases, with 13 bases lying between them. This CDR3 is built from 15 residues. Germline-derived CDR1 and CDR2 are SGHKS and YYEKEE (reference sequence). The CDR3 spells CASSLGWEYGEKLFF. For the CDR3, the DNA is TGTGCCAGCAGCTTGGGTTGGGAGTACGGTGAAAAACTGTTTTTT.

The rearrangement joins TRBV6-5 to TRBJ1-4; 7 bases are shared with TRBD1. Germline V gene lookup returns CDR1 MNHEY and CDR2 SVGAGI. The CDR3 totals 14 residues. J was trimmed by 7 bases and V by 6 bases; bases with no gene match: 8. In DNA, the CDR3 is TGTGCCAGCAGCAGACAGGGTCGGGGTGAAAAACTGTTTTTT. Its protein product is CASSRQGRGEKLFF.

This clonotype came up many times. The junction differs from germline at one of its ends, possibly a read error. The CDR3 here is CASSSPSGQKADF. CDR3 sequence (DNA): TGTGCCAGCAGCTCCCCTTCGGGACAAAAAGCGGACTTC. The chain carries TRBV7-2 and TRBJ2-4; the D gene is possibly TRBD1 (6 bases). CDR3 length equals 13 residues. Germline-derived CDR1 and CDR2 are SGHTA and FQGNSA.

V and J are TRBV20-1 and TRBJ2-7; 7 bases match TRBD2. Trimming at V came to 3 bases and at J to 0 bases, leaving 11 bases not matched to a gene. The CDR3 totals 16 residues. Germline CDR1 and CDR2: DFQATT and SNEGSKA (reference sequence). The CDR3 loop reads CSARPSRLADSYEQYF. In DNA form, the CDR3 reads TGCAGTGCTAGGCCCTCGAGGCTAGCGGACTCCTACGAGCAGTACTTC.

This clonotype was seen only a few times. The chain recombines TRBV6-4 with TRBJ2-1, with a tentative D call TRBD1 (5 bases). The germline gives CDR1 MRHNA, CDR2 SNTAGT. Trimming shortened V by 11 bases and J by 9 bases, and 20 bases separated the two germline ends. This CDR3 is built from 13 residues. CDR3 in amino acids: CAGKGVGQGEQFF. CDR3 coding DNA: TGTGCCGGCAAGGGTGTCGGCCAGGGTGAGCAGTTCTTC.

This clonotype was seen at least ten times. V gene TRBV7-2 combines with J gene TRBJ2-2; TRBD2 agrees at 8 bases. The V segment lost 0 bases and the J segment 8 bases; nucleotides outside the gene matches: 11. The CDR3 totals 17 residues. Germline CDR1 reads SGHTA; CDR2 reads FQGNSA. DNA for the CDR3: TGTGCCAGCAGCTTAGCGTGGACCGGGGGGGCAAGAGGGGAGCTGTTTTTT. It is translated as CASSLAWTGGARGELFF.

In this sample, this clonotype turned up many times. Here the CDR3 DNA reads TGTGCCAGCAGCCAAACCGATTATGGCTACACCTTC. As protein: CASSQTDYGYTF. The chain recombines TRBV7-9 with TRBJ1-2; D is unresolved. This CDR3 contains 12 residues. With 5 bases removed from V and 5 bases from J, the gap between germline ends came to 9 bases. Germline loops: CDR1 SEHNR, CDR2 FQNEAQ (reference sequence). Variable domain in full (rest from reference TRBV7-9 and TRBJ1-2): DTGVSQNPRHKITKRGQNVTFRCDPISEHNRLYWYRQTLGQGPEFLTYFQNEAQLEKSRLLSDRFSAERPKGSFSTLEIQRTEQGDSAMYLCASSQTDYGYTFGSGTRLTVV.

This clonotype was counted a few times. This chain connects TRBV29-1 to TRBJ2-2, with 10 bases fitting TRBD2. This CDR3 is 15 amino acids long. CDR1 is SQVTM and CDR2 is ANQGSEA in the germline V gene. J gave up 3 bases and V 6 bases, and 7 bases lay outside the gene matches. CDR3 loop: CSVRAGGADTGELFF. As DNA, the CDR3 is TGCAGCGTACGAGCGGGGGGGGCGGACACCGGGGAGCTGTTTTTT.

This clonotype was seen at least ten times. V gene TRBV7-2 combines with J gene TRBJ1-1; D is uncertain. The length of the CDR3 is 13 residues. The germline V gene has CDR1 SGHTA and CDR2 FQGNSA. Trimming cost V 2 bases and J 4 bases, with 8 bases left between them. CDR3 in DNA: TGTGCCAGCAGCTTACAGTGGGGCACTGAAGCTTTCTTT. Residues: CASSLQWGTEAFF.

The table lists this clonotype with many counts. The V gene is TRBV7-2, the J gene TRBJ1-1; the D gene is possibly TRBD1 (6 bases). CDR3 length: 13 amino acids. Trimming left V 3 bases short and J 5 bases short, with 10 bases between. CDR1 is SGHTA and CDR2 is FQGNSA in the germline V gene. The CDR3 DNA reads as TGTGCCAGCAGCTTCGTAACAGGGACTGAAGCTTTCTTT. Its protein is CASSFVTGTEAFF.

There are a few counts of this clonotype. The gene calls are TRBV2 and TRBJ1-1; D ambiguous. There are 15 residues in the CDR3. Germline V gene sequence: CDR1 SNHLY, CDR2 FYNNEI. With 2 bases removed from V and 0 bases from J, the gap between germline ends came to 10 bases. CDR3 loop: CASSEFSPMNTEAFF. For the CDR3, the DNA is TGTGCCAGCAGTGAATTTTCGCCGATGAACACTGAAGCTTTCTTT.

This clonotype was detected ten times or more. This chain joins TRBV12-3 or TRBV12-4 and TRBJ1-4; no clear D gene. The CDR3 spans 16 residues. V lost 7 bases, J lost 3 bases, and 18 bases lay in between. The CDR3 region is CASTRDLHAANEKLFF. The CDR3 DNA follows: TGTGCCAGCACGCGGGATTTGCACGCGGCTAATGAAAAACTGTTTTTT.

The rearrangement links TRBV28 to TRBJ2-3; 8 bases agree with TRBD2. V was pared by 3 bases and J by 3 bases, with 14 bases of the junction left unmatched. This CDR3 region has 18 residues. The germline V gene encodes CDR1 MDHEN and CDR2 SYDVKM. The CDR3 coding sequence is TGTGCCAGCAGTTTCAGGTTTTACCGGGGGGGCTCGACAGATACGCAGTATTTT. Translated: CASSFRFYRGGSTDTQYF.